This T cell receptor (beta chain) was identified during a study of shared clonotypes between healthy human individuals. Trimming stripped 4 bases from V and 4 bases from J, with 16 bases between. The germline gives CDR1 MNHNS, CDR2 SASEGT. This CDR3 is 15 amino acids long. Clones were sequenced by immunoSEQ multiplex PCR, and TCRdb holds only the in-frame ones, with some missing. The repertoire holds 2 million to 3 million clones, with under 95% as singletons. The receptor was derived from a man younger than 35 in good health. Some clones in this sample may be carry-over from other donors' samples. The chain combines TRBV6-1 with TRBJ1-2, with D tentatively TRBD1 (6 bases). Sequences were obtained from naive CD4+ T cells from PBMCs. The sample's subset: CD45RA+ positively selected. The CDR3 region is CASSGGTYPSYGYTF. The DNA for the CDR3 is TGTGCCAGCAGTGGGGGGACATACCCTTCCTATGGCTACACCTTC.